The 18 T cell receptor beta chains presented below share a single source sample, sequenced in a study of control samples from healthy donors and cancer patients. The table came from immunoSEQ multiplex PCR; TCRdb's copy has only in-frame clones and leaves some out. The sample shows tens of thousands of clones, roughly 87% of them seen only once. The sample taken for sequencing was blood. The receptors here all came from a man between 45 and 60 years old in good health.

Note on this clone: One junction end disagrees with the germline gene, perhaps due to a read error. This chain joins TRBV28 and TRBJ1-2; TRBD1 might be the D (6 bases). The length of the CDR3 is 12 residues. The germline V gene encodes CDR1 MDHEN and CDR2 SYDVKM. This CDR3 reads CASSFRGAELCF. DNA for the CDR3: TGTGCCAGCAGTTTCCGGGGGGCGGAACTTTGCTTC.

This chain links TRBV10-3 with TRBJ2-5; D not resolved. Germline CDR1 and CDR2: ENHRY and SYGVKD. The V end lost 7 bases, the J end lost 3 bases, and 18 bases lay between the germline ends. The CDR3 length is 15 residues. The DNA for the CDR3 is TGTGCCATCAAAACCGGGCAGGCGGTGGAAGAGACCCAGTACTTC. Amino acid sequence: CAIKTGQAVEETQYF.

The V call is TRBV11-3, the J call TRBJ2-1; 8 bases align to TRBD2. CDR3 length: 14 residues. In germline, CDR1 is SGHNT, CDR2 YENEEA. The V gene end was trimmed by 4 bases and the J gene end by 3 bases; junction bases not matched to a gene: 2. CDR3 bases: TGTGCCAGCAGCTCCGGGACTAGCTACAATGAGCAGTTCTTC. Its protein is CASSSGTSYNEQFF.

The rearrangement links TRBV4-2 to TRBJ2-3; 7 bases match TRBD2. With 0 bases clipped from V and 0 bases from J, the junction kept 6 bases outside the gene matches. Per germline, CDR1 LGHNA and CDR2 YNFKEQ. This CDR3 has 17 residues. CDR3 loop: CASSQDVLALSTDTQYF. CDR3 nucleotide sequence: TGTGCCAGCAGCCAAGATGTACTAGCGCTAAGCACAGATACGCAGTATTTT.

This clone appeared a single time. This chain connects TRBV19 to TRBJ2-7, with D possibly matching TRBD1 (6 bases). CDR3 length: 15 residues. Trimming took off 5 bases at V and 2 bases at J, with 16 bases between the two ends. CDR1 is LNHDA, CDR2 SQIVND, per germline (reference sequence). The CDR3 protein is CASSSPGQLTYEQYF. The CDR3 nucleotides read TGTGCCAGTAGTTCCCCTGGACAGCTGACCTACGAGCAGTACTTC.

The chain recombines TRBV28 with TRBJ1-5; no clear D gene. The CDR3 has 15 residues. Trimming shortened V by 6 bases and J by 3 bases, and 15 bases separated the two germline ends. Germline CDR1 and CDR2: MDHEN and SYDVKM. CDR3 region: CASSSAAGFNQPQHF. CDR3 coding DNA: TGTGCCAGCAGCTCCGCGGCGGGGTTCAATCAGCCCCAGCATTTT.

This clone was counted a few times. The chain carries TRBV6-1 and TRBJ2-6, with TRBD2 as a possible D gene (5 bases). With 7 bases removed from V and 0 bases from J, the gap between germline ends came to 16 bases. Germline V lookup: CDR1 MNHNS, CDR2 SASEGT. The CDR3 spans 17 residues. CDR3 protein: CASTEGYGDSGANVLTF. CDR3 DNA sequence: TGTGCCAGCACTGAGGGTTATGGGGACTCTGGGGCCAACGTCCTGACTTTC.

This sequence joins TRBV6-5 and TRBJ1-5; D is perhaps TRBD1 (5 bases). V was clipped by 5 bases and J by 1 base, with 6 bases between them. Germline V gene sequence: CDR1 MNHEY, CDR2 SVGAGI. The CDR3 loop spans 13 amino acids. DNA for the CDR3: TGTGCCAGCAGTCGACAGAGCAATCAGCCCCAGCATTTT. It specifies CASSRQSNQPQHF.

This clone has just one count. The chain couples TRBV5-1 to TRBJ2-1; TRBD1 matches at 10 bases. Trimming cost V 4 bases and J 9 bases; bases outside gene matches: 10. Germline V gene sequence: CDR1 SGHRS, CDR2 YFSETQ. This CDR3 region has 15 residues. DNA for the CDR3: TGCGCCAGCAGCGCTCCGGGACAGGGGCCTGGTGAGCAGTTCTTC. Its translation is CASSAPGQGPGEQFF.

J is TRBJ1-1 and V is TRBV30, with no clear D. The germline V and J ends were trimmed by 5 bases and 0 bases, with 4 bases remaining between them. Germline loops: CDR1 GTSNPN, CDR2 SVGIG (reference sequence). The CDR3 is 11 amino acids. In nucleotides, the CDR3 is TGTGCCTGGTCTATGAACACTGAAGCTTTCTTT. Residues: CAWSMNTEAFF.

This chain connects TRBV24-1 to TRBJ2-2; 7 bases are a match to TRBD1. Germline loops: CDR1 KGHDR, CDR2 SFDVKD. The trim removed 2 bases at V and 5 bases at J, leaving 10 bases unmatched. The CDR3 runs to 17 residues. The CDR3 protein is CATSDSRQGKLTGELFF. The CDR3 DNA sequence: TGTGCCACCAGTGATTCCCGACAGGGCAAATTGACCGGGGAGCTGTTTTTT.

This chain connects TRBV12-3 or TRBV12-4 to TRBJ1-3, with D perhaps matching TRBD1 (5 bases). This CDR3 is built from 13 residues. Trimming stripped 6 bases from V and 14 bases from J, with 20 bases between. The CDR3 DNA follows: TGTGCCAGCAGGTCACCCACAGGCTATACCCTATATTTT. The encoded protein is CASRSPTGYTLYF.

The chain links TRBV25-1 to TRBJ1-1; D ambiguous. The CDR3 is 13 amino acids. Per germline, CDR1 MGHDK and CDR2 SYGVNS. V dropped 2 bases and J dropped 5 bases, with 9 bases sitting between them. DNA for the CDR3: TGTGCCAGCAGTGAAGGGAGTAGGACTGAAGCTTTCTTT. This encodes CASSEGSRTEAFF.

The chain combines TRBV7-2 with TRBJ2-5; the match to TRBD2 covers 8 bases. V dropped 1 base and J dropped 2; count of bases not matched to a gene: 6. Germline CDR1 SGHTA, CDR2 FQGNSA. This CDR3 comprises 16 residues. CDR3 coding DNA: TGTGCCAGCAGCTTAGTGGGGGCTAGCGGGCAAGAGACCCAGTACTTC. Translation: CASSLVGASGQETQYF.

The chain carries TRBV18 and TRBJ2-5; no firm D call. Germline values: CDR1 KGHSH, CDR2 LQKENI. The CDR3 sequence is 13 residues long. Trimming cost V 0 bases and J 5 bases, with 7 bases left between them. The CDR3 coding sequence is TGTGCCAGCTCACCACCGACTCGGGAGACCCAGTACTTC. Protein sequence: CASSPPTRETQYF.

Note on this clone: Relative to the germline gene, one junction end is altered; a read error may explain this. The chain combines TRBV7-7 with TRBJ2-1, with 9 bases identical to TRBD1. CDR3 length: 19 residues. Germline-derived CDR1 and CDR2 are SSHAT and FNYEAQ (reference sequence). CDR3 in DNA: TGTGCTAGCAGCTTAGGGGACAGGGATGGACTAGTTCCCTACAATGAGCAGTTCTTC. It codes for CASSLGDRDGLVPYNEQFF.

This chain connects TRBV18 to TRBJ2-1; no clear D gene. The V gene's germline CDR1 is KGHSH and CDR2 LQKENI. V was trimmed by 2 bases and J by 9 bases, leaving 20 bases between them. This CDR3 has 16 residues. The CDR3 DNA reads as TGTGCCAGCTCACCAAACGAAGGAGTGTTTTTGGTTGAGCAGTTCTTC. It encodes CASSPNEGVFLVEQFF.

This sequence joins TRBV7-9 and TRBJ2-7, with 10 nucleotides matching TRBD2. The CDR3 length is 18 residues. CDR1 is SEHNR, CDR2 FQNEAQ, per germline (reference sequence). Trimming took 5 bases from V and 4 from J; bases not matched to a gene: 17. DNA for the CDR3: TGTGCCAGCAGCGCGCCGGGACTAGCGCCCCAGGCCCCATACGAGCAGTACTTC. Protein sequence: CASSAPGLAPQAPYEQYF. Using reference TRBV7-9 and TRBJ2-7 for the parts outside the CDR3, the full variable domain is DTGVSQNPRHKITKRGQNVTFRCDPISEHNRLYWYRQTLGQGPEFLTYFQNEAQLEKSRLLSDRFSAERPKGSFSTLEIQRTEQGDSAMYLCASSAPGLAPQAPYEQYFGPGTRLTVT.